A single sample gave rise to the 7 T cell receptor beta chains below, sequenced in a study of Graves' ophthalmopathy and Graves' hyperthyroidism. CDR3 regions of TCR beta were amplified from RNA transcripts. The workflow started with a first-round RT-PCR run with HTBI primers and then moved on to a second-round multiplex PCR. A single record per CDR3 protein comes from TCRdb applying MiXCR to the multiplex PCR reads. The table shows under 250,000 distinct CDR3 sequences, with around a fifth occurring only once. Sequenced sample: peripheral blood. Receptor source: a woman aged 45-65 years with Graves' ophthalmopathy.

The CDR3 is CASSALKYGYTF. The CDR3 bases are TGTGCCAGCAGTGCCTTGAAGTATGGCTACACCTTC. This chain links TRBV6-1 with TRBJ1-2; no clear D gene. The CDR3 runs 12 residues. The germline CDR1 and CDR2 sequences are MNHNS and SASEGT. The V and J ends lost 4 bases and 5 bases respectively, with 8 bases between them.

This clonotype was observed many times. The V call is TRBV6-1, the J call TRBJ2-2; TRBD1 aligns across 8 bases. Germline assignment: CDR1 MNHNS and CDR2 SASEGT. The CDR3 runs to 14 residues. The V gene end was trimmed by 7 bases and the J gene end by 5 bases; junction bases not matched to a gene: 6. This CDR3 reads CASKGTGVTGELFF. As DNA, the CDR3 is TGTGCCAGCAAGGGGACAGGTGTGACCGGGGAGCTGTTTTTT.

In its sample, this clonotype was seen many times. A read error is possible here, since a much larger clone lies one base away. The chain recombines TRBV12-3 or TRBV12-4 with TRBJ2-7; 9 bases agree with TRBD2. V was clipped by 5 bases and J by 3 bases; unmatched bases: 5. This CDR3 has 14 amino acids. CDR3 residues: CASSAAGGGYEQYF. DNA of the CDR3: TGTGCCAGCAGTGCAGCGGGAGGAGGCTACGAGCAGTACTTC.

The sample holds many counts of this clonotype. The CDR3 loop is CASSPHRTQYF. The DNA of the CDR3 is TGTGCCAGCAGTCCTCACAGGACCCAGTACTTC. The chain employs TRBV28 and TRBJ2-5; D is unclear. The CDR3 is 11 residues long. Germline V gives CDR1 MDHEN, CDR2 SYDVKM. V was cut by 5 bases and J by 7 bases, with 8 bases left in between.

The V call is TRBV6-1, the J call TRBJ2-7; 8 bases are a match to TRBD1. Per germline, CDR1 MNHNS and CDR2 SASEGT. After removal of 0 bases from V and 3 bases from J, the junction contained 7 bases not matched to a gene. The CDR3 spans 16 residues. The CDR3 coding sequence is TGTGCCAGCAGTGAAGCGAGGCCCGGACAGGGCTACGAGCAGTACTTC. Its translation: CASSEARPGQGYEQYF.

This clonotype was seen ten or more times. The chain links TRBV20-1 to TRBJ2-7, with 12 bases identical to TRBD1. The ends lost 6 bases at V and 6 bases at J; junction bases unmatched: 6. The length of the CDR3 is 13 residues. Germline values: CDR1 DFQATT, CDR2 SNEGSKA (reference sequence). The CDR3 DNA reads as TGCAGTGCCCACGGGACAGGGGGCTCCGAGCAGTACTTC. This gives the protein CSAHGTGGSEQYF.

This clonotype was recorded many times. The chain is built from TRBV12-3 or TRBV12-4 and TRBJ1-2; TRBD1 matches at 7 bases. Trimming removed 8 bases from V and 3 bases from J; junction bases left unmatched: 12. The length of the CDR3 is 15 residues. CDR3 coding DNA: TGTGCCAGCGCTAACAGGAGGGGGCTGGACTATGGCTACACCTTC. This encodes CASANRRGLDYGYTF.